This TCR beta chain was recovered during a study of T cell responses to AZD1222 COVID-19 vaccine. General study results and limits: Among vaccine-associated CD4 TCRs, coverage spanned spike, with dominance at 160-218 and 743-854.

Points on this clone: Its antigen is not known.

Produced via immunoSEQ multiplex PCR; TCRdb's table is partial and in-frame only. Of 200,000 to 250,000 clones detected, 94% appear once; the ten largest clones hold around 1.7%. The sequence came from an adult who received the MenACWY meningococcal vaccine as a control. Here the sequenced sample was peripheral blood, taken 28 days after the second dose of the MenACWY control vaccine.

Here the CDR3 reads CASSQGIAVSSYEQYF. Written as DNA, the CDR3 is TGTGCCAGCAGCCAAGGGATAGCGGTGAGCTCCTACGAGCAGTACTTC. This rearrangement joins TRBV3-1 (or the pseudogene TRBV3-2) to TRBJ2-7, with a weak D call TRBD2 (6 bases). The CDR3 length is 16 residues. V was cut by 1 base and J by 0 bases, with 13 bases left in between. CDR1 is LGHDT and CDR2 is YNNKEL in the germline V gene (reference sequence).